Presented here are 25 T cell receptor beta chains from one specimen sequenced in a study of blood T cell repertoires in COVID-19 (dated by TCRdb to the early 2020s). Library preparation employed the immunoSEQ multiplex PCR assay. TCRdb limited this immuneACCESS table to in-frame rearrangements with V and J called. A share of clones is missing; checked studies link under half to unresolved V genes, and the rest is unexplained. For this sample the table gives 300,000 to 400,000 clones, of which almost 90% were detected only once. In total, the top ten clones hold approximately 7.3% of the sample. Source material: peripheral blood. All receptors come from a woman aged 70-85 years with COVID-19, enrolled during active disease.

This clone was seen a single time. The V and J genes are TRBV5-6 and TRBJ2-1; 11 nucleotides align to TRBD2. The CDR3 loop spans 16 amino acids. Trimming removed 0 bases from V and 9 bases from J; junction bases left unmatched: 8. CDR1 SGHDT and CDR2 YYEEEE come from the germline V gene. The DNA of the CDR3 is TGTGCCAGCAGCTTGGCCGGAGCTAGCGGGGGGTCTGAGCAGTTCTTC. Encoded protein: CASSLAGASGGSEQFF. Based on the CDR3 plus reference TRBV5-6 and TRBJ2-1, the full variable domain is DAGVTQSPTHLIKTRGQQVTLRCSPKSGHDTVSWYQQALGQGPQFIFQYYEEEERQRGNFPDRFSGHQFPNYSSELNVNALLLGDSALYLCASSLAGASGGSEQFFGPGTRLTVL.

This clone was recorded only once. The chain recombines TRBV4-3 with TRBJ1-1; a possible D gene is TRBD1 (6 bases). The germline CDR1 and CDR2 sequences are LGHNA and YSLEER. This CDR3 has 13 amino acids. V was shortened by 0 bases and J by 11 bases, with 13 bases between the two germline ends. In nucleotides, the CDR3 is TGCGCCAGCAGCCAAGAACCTACAGGGTACGCTTTCTTT. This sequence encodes CASSQEPTGYAFF.

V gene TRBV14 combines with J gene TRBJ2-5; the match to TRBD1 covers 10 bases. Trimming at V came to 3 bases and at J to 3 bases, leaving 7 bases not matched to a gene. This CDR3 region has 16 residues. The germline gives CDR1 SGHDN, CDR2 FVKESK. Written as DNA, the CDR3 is TGTGCCAGCAGCCACGGCTTAGGGACAGGGGAAGAGACCCAGTACTTC. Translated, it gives CASSHGLGTGEETQYF.

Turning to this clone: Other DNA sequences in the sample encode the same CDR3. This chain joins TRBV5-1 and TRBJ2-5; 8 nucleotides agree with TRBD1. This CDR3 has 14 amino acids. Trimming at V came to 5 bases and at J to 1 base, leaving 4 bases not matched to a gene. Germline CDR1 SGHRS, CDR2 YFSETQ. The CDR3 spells CASSRDRSQETQYF. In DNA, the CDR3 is TGCGCCAGCAGTCGGGACAGGAGCCAAGAGACCCAGTACTTC.

The chain's CDR3 is CASRWAGNQPQHF. The CDR3 DNA follows: TGTGCCAGCAGGTGGGCAGGCAATCAGCCCCAGCATTTT. The chain carries TRBV6-5 and TRBJ1-5; D unresolved. Trimming removed 6 bases at V and 2 bases at J, with 8 bases between. This CDR3 is 13 amino acids long. From germline, CDR1 is MNHEY and CDR2 SVGAGI.

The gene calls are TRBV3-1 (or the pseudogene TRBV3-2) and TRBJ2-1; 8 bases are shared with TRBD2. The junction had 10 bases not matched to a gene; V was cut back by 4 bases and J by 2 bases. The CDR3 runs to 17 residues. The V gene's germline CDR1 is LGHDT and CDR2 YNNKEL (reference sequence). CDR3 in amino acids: CASSPFSAGGAYNEQFF. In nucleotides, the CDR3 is TGTGCCAGCAGCCCTTTTTCCGCCGGGGGGGCCTACAATGAGCAGTTCTTC.

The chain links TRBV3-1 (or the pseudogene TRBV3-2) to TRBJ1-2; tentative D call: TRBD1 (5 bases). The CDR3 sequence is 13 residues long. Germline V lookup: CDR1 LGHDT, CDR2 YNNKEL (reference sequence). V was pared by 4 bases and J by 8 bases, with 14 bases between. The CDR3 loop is CASSPGDPWGYTF. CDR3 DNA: TGTGCCAGCAGCCCGGGGGACCCTTGGGGCTACACCTTC.

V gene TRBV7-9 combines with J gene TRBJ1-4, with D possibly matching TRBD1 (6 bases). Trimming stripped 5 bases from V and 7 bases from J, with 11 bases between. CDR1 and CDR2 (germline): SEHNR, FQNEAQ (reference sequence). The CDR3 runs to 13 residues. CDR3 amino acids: CASSQTGPEKLFF. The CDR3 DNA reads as TGTGCCAGCAGCCAGACAGGACCTGAAAAACTGTTTTTT.

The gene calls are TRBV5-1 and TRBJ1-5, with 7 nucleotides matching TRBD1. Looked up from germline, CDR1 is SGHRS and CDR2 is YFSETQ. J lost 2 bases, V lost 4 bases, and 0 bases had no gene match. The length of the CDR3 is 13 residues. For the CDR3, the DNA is TGCGCCAGCAGCCAGGGGGGCAATCAGCCCCAGCATTTT. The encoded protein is CASSQGGNQPQHF.

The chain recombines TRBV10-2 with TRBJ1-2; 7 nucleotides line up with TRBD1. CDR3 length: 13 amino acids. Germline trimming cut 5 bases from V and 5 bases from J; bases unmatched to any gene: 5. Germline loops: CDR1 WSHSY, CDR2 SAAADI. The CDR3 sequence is CASSIGTAYGYTF. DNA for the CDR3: TGCGCCAGCAGTATCGGGACAGCATATGGCTACACCTTC.

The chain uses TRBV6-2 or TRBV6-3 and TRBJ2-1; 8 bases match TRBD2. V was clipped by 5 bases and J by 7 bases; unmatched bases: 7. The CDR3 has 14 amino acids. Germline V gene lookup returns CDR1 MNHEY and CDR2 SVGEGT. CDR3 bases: TGTGCCAGCAGTGCACGGGGGGGCAGGAATGAGCAGTTCTTC. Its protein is CASSARGGRNEQFF.

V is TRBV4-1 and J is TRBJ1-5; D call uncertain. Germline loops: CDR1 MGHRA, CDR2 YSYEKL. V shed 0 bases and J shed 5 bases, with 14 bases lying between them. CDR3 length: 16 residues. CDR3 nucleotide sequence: TGCGCCAGCAGCCAAGATTTCTCAGCAGGTTATCAGCCCCAGCATTTT. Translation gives CASSQDFSAGYQPQHF.

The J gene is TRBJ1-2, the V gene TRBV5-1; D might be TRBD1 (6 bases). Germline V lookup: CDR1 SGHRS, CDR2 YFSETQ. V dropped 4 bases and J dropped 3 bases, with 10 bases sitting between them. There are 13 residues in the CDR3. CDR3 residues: CASSPDSDYGYTF. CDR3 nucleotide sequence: TGCGCCAGCAGCCCGGACAGCGACTATGGCTACACCTTC.

The DNA of the CDR3 is TGTGCCAGCAGCTTGGGGGGGCGAAGGGGGACTGAAGCTTTCTTT. Encoded protein: CASSLGGRRGTEAFF. V gene TRBV5-4 combines with J gene TRBJ1-1, with D possibly being TRBD1 (6 bases). Trimming removed 0 bases from V and 5 bases from J, with 14 bases in between. The CDR3 is 15 amino acids. Germline CDR1 and CDR2: SGHNT and YYREEE (reference sequence).

The CDR3 coding sequence is TGCAGCGTTGAGCGCAGGGTGTCTGAAGCTTTCTTT. This translates into CSVERRVSEAFF. This chain joins TRBV29-1 and TRBJ1-1, with D possibly matching TRBD1 (5 bases). V dropped 3 bases and J dropped 6 bases, with 11 bases sitting between them. Germline V gene data show CDR1 as SQVTM and CDR2 as ANQGSEA. This CDR3 has 12 residues. The whole variable domain, remainder taken from reference TRBV29-1 and TRBJ1-1, is SAVISQKPSRDICQRGTSLTIQCQVDSQVTMMFWYRQQPGQSLTLIATANQGSEATYESGFVIDKFPISRPNLTFSTLTVSNMSPEDSSIYLCSVERRVSEAFFGQGTRLTVV.

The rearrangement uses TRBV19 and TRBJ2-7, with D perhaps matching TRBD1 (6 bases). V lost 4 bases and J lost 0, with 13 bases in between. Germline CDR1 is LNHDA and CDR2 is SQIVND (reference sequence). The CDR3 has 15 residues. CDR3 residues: CASSTSTGYSYEQYF. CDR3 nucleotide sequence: TGTGCCAGTAGTACCTCGACAGGATACTCCTACGAGCAGTACTTC.

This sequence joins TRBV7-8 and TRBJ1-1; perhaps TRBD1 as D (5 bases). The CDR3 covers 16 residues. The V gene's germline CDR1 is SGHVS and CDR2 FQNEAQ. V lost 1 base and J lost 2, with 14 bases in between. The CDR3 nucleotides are TGTGCCAGCAGCTTAGGGACACCGGGCCAAAACACTGAAGCTTTCTTT. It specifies CASSLGTPGQNTEAFF.

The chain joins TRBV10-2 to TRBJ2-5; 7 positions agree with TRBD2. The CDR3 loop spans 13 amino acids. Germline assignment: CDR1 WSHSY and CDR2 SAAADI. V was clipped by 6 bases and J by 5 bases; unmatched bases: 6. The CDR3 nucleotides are TGCGCCAGCAGGCTGGGAGGGCAGGAGACCCAGTACTTC. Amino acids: CASRLGGQETQYF.

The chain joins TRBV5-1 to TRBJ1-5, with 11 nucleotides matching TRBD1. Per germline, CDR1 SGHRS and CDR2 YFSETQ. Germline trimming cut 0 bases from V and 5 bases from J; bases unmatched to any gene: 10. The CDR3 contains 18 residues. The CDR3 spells CASSLGRTGGLLDQPQHF. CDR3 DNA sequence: TGCGCCAGCAGCTTGGGGCGGACAGGGGGCTTATTAGATCAGCCCCAGCATTTT.

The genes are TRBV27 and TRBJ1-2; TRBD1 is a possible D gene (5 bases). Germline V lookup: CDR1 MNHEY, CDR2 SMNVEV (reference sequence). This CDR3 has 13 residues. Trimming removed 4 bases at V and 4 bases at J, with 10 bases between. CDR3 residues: CASSSQETYGYTF. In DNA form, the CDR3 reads TGTGCCAGCAGTTCACAGGAGACCTATGGCTACACCTTC.

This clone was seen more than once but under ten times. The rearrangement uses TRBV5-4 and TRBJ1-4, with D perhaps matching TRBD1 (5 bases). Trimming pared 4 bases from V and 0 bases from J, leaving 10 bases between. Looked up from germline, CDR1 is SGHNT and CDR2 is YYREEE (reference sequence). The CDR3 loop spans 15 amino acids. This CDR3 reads CASSLDSTTNEKLFF. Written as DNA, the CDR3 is TGTGCCAGCAGCCTTGACAGCACAACTAATGAAAAACTGTTTTTT.

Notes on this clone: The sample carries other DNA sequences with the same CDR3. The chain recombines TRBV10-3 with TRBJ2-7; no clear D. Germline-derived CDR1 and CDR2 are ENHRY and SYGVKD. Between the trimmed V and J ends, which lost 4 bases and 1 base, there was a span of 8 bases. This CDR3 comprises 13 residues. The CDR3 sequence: CAISGGLSYEQYF. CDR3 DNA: TGTGCCATCAGTGGCGGCCTTTCCTACGAGCAGTACTTC.

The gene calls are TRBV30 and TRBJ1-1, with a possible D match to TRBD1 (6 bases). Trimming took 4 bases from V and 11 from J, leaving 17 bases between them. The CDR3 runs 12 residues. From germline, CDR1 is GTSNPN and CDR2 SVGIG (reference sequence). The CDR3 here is CAWKDPRGEAFF. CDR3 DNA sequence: TGTGCCTGGAAGGACCCCAGGGGTGAGGCTTTCTTT.

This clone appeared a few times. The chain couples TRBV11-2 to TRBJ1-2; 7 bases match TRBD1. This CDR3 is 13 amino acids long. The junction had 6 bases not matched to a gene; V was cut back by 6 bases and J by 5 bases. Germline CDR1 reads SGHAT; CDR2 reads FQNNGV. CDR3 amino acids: CASSLTGMYGYTF. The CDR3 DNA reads TGTGCCAGCAGTTTGACAGGGATGTATGGCTACACCTTC.

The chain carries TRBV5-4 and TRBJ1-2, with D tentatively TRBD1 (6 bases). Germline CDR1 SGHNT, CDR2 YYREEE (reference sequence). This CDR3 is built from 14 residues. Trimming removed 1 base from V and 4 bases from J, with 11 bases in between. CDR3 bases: TGTGCCAGCAGCTTGAGGGGGGGAGGCTATGGCTACACCTTC. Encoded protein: CASSLRGGGYGYTF.